The clone carrying this TCR beta chain was seen at least ten times. No antigen is known for it. This sample is drawn from a study of T cells after yellow fever vaccination. TCRdb reprocessed the 5' RACE reads with MiXCR, giving one entry per CDR3 protein. This sample carries around 360,000 distinct CDR3 sequences, around a tenth of them seen once, and the ten largest clones take less than 20%. Germline CDR1 SGHRS, CDR2 YFSETQ. The CDR3 is made up of 15 amino acids. V gave up 0 bases and J gave up 0 bases, with 9 bases separating them. Notes on the study in general: Relatively few clonotypes were ones that appeared in both CD4 and CD8 compartments. From the bulk population, abundant clonotypes could contaminate and appear within FACS-sorted repertoires.

The sequencing used PBMCs, collected on the day of the first yellow fever vaccination. The receptor's source is a man younger than 35 who received the YFV17D yellow fever vaccine. V is TRBV5-1 and J is TRBJ1-1, with D tentatively TRBD1 (5 bases). The CDR3 nucleotides are TGCGCCAGCAGCTTGGCCGGGGGGATGAACACTGAAGCTTTCTTT. It translates to CASSLAGGMNTEAFF.